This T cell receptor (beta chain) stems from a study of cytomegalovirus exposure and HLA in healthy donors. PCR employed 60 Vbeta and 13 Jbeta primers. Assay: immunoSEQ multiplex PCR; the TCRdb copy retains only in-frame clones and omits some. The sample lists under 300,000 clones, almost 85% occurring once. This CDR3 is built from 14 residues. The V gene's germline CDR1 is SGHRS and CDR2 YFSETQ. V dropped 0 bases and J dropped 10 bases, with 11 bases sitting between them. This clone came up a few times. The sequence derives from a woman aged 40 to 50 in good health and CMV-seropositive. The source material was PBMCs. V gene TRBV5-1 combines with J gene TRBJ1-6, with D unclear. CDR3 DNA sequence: TGCGCCAGCAGCTTGGGTTCAACGGAGTCACCCCTCCACTTT. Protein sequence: CASSLGSTESPLHF.